Described below is a single TCR beta chain sequence and its context. Antigen: not known. Germline assignment: CDR1 SGHAT and CDR2 FQNNGV. V was trimmed by 5 bases and J by 7 bases, leaving 26 bases between them. This CDR3 spans 17 amino acids. These data come from a study of response to subunit inactivated influenza vaccine. Study-wide points: The authors suggested that few new T cells are recruited per seasonal influenza vaccination.

TCRdb reanalysed the RT-PCR reads using MiXCR and keeps one entry per CDR3 protein. The table records 860,000 or so distinct CDR3 sequences, less than 25% of them present only once. The gene calls are TRBV11-2 and TRBJ1-2; no reliable D call. Sequences were derived from PBMCs from blood, sampled more than 4 days after vaccination. The receptor's source is a man aged 50 to 60 who received an inactivated influenza vaccine. CDR3 in DNA: TGTGCCAGCAGCCCGACGGGAGAACTCCCGTTTTTGGCTGGCTACACCTTC. This sequence encodes CASSPTGELPFLAGYTF.